The following is a T cell receptor beta chain sequence with its context. Its antigen remains unidentified. The sample is drawn from a study of T cells in localized non-small cell lung cancer. V lost 1 base, J lost 4 bases, and 14 bases stayed unmatched. The V gene's germline CDR1 is SGHVS and CDR2 FNYEAQ. The CDR3 is made up of 18 amino acids. General study points: Maximal T cell clonality occurred in uninvolved adjacent lung, with tumor ranking below it.

TCRdb's copy holds only in-frame clones and misses some; the assay was immunoSEQ multiplex PCR. The data contain tens of thousands of clones, more than 75% of them singletons. This chain uses TRBV7-6 with TRBJ2-5, with 8 bases fitting TRBD2. The sequences come from peripheral blood, collected before any cancer treatment. The source of this sequence is a woman between 40 and 69 years old with stage I squamous cell lung carcinoma. The CDR3 DNA sequence: TGTGCCAGCAGCTTAGAAGCTGGCAGAGCGGGGGCCACAGAGACCCAGTACTTC. Its protein is CASSLEAGRAGATETQYF.